These 30 T cell receptor beta chains share one sample of origin, sequenced in a study of T-cell reconstitution after alpha-beta-depleted transplantation in children. A library of TCRbeta sequences, prepared with unique molecular identifiers, was generated. TCRdb re-called the PCR reads with MiXCR, one entry per CDR3 protein. The sample includes around 700,000 distinct CDR3 sequences, roughly 13% of them seen just once. Sequences were derived from PBMCs, sampled before TCRalphabeta/CD19-depleted stem cell transplant. Receptor source: a girl aged 2 to 9 with congenital amegakaryocytic thrombocytopenia, due to receive a stem cell transplant.

J is TRBJ2-1 and V is TRBV23-1, with D perhaps TRBD1 (5 bases). TRBV23-1 is reported as an ORF; its role is uncertain. Trimming stripped 6 bases from V and 16 bases from J, with 16 bases between. This CDR3 is built from 11 residues. The CDR3 region is CASRTSGMIFF. The CDR3 coding sequence is TGCGCCAGCAGAACTTCAGGGATGATCTTCTTC.

The sample holds a few counts of this clonotype. This chain links TRBV29-1 with TRBJ2-7; D is unclear. The V end was cut by 1 base, the J end by 5 bases, with 6 bases between. This CDR3 region has 11 residues. CDR1 is SQVTM and CDR2 is ANQGSEA in the germline V gene. CDR3 bases: TGCAGCGTTGAAGGGCGGCACGAGCAGTACTTC. Translated, it gives CSVEGRHEQYF.

The chain employs TRBV11-1 and TRBJ1-2; no definite D call. Germline V gene lookup returns CDR1 SGHAT and CDR2 FQDESV (reference sequence). The CDR3 has 18 residues. V was pared by 1 base and J by 2 bases, with 20 bases between. The CDR3 here is CASSLEAPEVGLNYGYTF. The DNA for the CDR3 is TGTGCCAGCAGCTTAGAGGCTCCCGAGGTGGGATTAAACTATGGCTACACCTTC.

The rearrangement links TRBV29-1 to TRBJ1-1; D remains ambiguous. The CDR3 loop spans 10 amino acids. From germline, CDR1 is SQVTM and CDR2 ANQGSEA. Trimming left V 8 bases short and J 7 bases short, with 11 bases between. The CDR3 nucleotides are TGCAGCCCCAGGCCAGTTGAAGCTTTCTTT. Its translation: CSPRPVEAFF.

The rearrangement links TRBV18 to TRBJ2-7; D is possibly TRBD2 (6 bases). The CDR3 totals 14 residues. V was clipped by 3 bases and J by 3 bases, with 12 bases between them. Germline CDR1 and CDR2: KGHSH and LQKENI. The CDR3 DNA reads TGTGCCAGCTCACCTGGAGGGAGCTTCTACGAGCAGTACTTC. It specifies CASSPGGSFYEQYF.

This chain links TRBV27 with TRBJ1-2, with D hard to call. V lost 4 bases and J lost 0, with 9 bases in between. Germline CDR1 MNHEY, CDR2 SMNVEV (reference sequence). CDR3 length equals 14 residues. The CDR3 is CASSYSEANYGYTF. The DNA of the CDR3 is TGTGCCAGCAGTTACAGCGAAGCTAACTATGGCTACACCTTC.

This clonotype showed up many times. The chain couples TRBV7-8 to TRBJ2-1; TRBD1 aligns across 9 bases. CDR1 is SGHVS and CDR2 is FQNEAQ in the germline V gene. The CDR3 extends over 15 amino acids. V lost 2 bases and J lost 7; bases outside the gene matches: 6. The CDR3 coding sequence is TGTGCCAGCAGCTTATGGTGGGACAGGGAAAATGAGCAGTTCTTC. It codes for CASSLWWDRENEQFF.

Many counts were recorded for this clonotype. CDR3 region: CASSLAGEVYEQYF. CDR3 nucleotides: TGTGCCAGCAGTTTAGCGGGAGAGGTTTACGAGCAGTACTTC. The chain recombines TRBV12-3 or TRBV12-4 with TRBJ2-7, with D maybe TRBD2 (5 bases). The CDR3 runs 14 residues. The V end lost 0 bases, the J end lost 4 bases, and 10 bases lay between the germline ends.

This clonotype has ten or more counts. This sequence joins TRBV5-1 and TRBJ2-3, with TRBD2 identical over 9 bases. Looked up from germline, CDR1 is SGHRS and CDR2 is YFSETQ. The length of the CDR3 is 17 residues. V trimming: 0 bases; J trimming: 1 base; junction bases outside the gene matches: 6. The CDR3 DNA follows: TGCGCCAGCAGCTTGGGACTAGCGGTAAAGGGCACAGATACGCAGTATTTT. It yields the protein CASSLGLAVKGTDTQYF.

The gene calls are TRBV7-9 and TRBJ2-1; unclear D gene. Per germline, CDR1 SEHNR and CDR2 FQNEAQ (reference sequence). This CDR3 region has 12 residues. The V end lost 1 base, the J end lost 10 bases, and 8 bases lay between the germline ends. CDR3 coding DNA: TGTGCCAGCAGCTTAGTTTCGGCAGAGCAGTTCTTC. Translation gives CASSLVSAEQFF.

At least ten counts were recorded for this clonotype. The chain recombines TRBV7-9 with TRBJ2-5; D remains unclear. The CDR3 runs to 14 residues. Trimming cost V 1 base and J 1 base, with 7 bases left between them. Germline CDR1 reads SEHNR; CDR2 reads FQNEAQ (reference sequence). The CDR3 loop is CASSLGSTQETQYF. CDR3 nucleotide sequence: TGTGCCAGCAGCTTAGGCTCGACCCAAGAGACCCAGTACTTC.

This rearrangement joins TRBV20-1 to TRBJ2-7; D uncertain. CDR3 length: 16 amino acids. Germline CDR1 and CDR2: DFQATT and SNEGSKA (reference sequence). Trimming stripped 0 bases from V and 3 bases from J, with 18 bases between. The CDR3 DNA reads as TGCAGTGCTAGAGATTTCCGGAAGGTAGTGCGCTACGAGCAGTACTTC. This encodes CSARDFRKVVRYEQYF.

This clonotype was counted at least ten times. V usage is TRBV20-1 and J usage is TRBJ2-5; 8 nucleotides line up with TRBD2. Trimming cost V 5 bases and J 5 bases; bases outside gene matches: 13. The germline V gene has CDR1 DFQATT and CDR2 SNEGSKA (reference sequence). The CDR3 is 15 amino acids. The CDR3, as DNA: TGCAGTGCTGTAAGAACCGGGACTAGGTTCGAGACCCAGTACTTC. It is translated as CSAVRTGTRFETQYF.

This clonotype was found many times. The J gene is TRBJ1-2, the V gene TRBV3-1, with D uncertain. Trimming stripped 3 bases from V and 6 bases from J, with 11 bases between. The CDR3 runs to 13 residues. Germline assignment: CDR1 LGHDT and CDR2 YNNKEL (reference sequence). The CDR3 nucleotides are TGTGCCAGCAGCCACCTCACGTTGGATGGCTACACCTTC. Translated, it gives CASSHLTLDGYTF. The full variable domain, rest sourced from reference TRBV3-1 and TRBJ1-2, is DTAVSQTPKYLVTQMGNDKSIKCEQNLGHDTMYWYKQDSKKFLKIMFSYNNKELIINETVPNRFSPKSPDKAHLNLHINSLELGDSAVYFCASSHLTLDGYTFGSGTRLTVV.

The J gene is TRBJ2-1, the V gene TRBV19, with 11 positions matching TRBD2. The CDR3 spans 15 residues. Germline V gene sequence: CDR1 LNHDA, CDR2 SQIVND (reference sequence). J lost 4 bases, V lost 7 bases, and 6 bases had no gene match. Written as DNA, the CDR3 is TGTGCCAGTACCCCGACTAGCGGGACTTACAATGAGCAGTTCTTC. This codes for CASTPTSGTYNEQFF. Full variable domain (remainder filled in from reference TRBV19 and TRBJ2-1): DGGITQSPKYLFRKEGQNVTLSCEQNLNHDAMYWYRQDPGQGLRLIYYSQIVNDFQKGDIAEGYSVSREKKESFPLTVTSAQKNPTAFYLCASTPTSGTYNEQFFGPGTRLTVL.

In its sample, this clonotype was seen many times. The chain combines TRBV20-1 with TRBJ2-1; D gene ambiguous. V was pared by 6 bases and J by 0 bases, with 6 bases between. The CDR3 is 12 residues long. The germline V gene encodes CDR1 DFQATT and CDR2 SNEGSKA (reference sequence). The CDR3 region has the DNA TGCAGTGCGGACCGCTCCTACAATGAGCAGTTCTTC. It is translated as CSADRSYNEQFF.

This clonotype was found many times. The rearrangement joins TRBV5-1 to TRBJ2-3; 11 bases are a match to TRBD2. Germline lookup yields CDR1 SGHRS and CDR2 YFSETQ. The CDR3 extends over 16 amino acids. J was trimmed by 2 bases and V by 0 bases; bases with no gene match: 2. This CDR3 is CASSLGLAGNTDTQYF. DNA of the CDR3: TGCGCCAGCAGCTTGGGACTAGCGGGAAACACAGATACGCAGTATTTT.

This clonotype was found a few times. J is TRBJ2-3 and V is TRBV11-2, with D uncertain. Trimming removed 3 bases at V and 2 bases at J, with 12 bases between. CDR1 and CDR2 from the germline V gene are SGHAT and FQNNGV. CDR3 length: 15 residues. CDR3 bases: TGTGCCAGCAGCTTCCTTCGCGTCAACACAGATACGCAGTATTTT. This codes for CASSFLRVNTDTQYF.

This clonotype turned up a few times. This sequence joins TRBV24-1 and TRBJ2-5; D call uncertain. V lost 4 bases to trimming and J lost 4 bases, with 12 bases between them. CDR3 length equals 14 residues. CDR1 is KGHDR, CDR2 SFDVKD, per germline. This CDR3 reads CATSEPTGGETQYF. The CDR3 DNA sequence: TGTGCCACCAGTGAACCCACGGGCGGAGAGACCCAGTACTTC.

This clonotype was observed a few times. The chain has TRBV20-1 and TRBJ1-1, with no clear D. With 3 bases removed from V and 0 bases from J, the gap between germline ends came to 11 bases. The CDR3 is made up of 14 amino acids. The V gene's germline CDR1 is DFQATT and CDR2 SNEGSKA (reference sequence). CDR3 residues: CSASGGGLNTEAFF. The CDR3 DNA follows: TGCAGTGCTAGTGGAGGAGGGCTGAACACTGAAGCTTTCTTT.

This clonotype occurred many times. This chain links TRBV12-5 with TRBJ2-1, with D uncertain. The CDR3 has 15 amino acids. V lost 1 base and J lost 1, with 8 bases in between. Germline V gives CDR1 LGHNT, CDR2 FRNRAP. The CDR3 loop reads CASGLGLGSYNEQFF. The CDR3 region has the DNA TGTGCTAGTGGTTTGGGTTTGGGGTCCTACAATGAGCAGTTCTTC.

The rearrangement links TRBV7-9 to TRBJ2-5; weak D call: TRBD1 (7 bases). The CDR3 contains 14 residues. The V end lost 10 bases, the J end lost 1 base, and 16 bases lay between the germline ends. From germline, CDR1 is SEHNR and CDR2 FQNEAQ (reference sequence). CDR3 in amino acids: CATYRGDSQETQYF. The CDR3, as DNA: TGTGCCACCTACCGCGGGGACAGCCAAGAGACCCAGTACTTC.

This clonotype has at least ten counts. The V gene is TRBV23-1, the J gene TRBJ2-5; D ambiguous. TRBV23-1 carries the ORF label, with uncertain function. The CDR3 loop spans 12 amino acids. Trimming cost V 4 bases and J 4 bases, with 7 bases left between them. The CDR3 here is CASSRRGETQYF. The DNA of the CDR3 is TGCGCCAGCAGTCGGCGCGGAGAGACCCAGTACTTC.

This clonotype came up a few times. V usage is TRBV20-1 and J usage is TRBJ2-7; no clear D. The V end was cut by 0 bases, the J end by 3 bases, with 12 bases between. Looked up from germline, CDR1 is DFQATT and CDR2 is SNEGSKA (reference sequence). The CDR3 consists of 14 residues. The CDR3 DNA is TGCAGTGCTAGAGATATGCGACGCGGCTACGAGCAGTACTTC. Its protein is CSARDMRRGYEQYF.

This clonotype came up many times. This chain joins TRBV28 and TRBJ2-7; 7 bases agree with TRBD2. CDR1 MDHEN and CDR2 SYDVKM come from the germline V gene. The CDR3 spans 16 residues. The V gene end was trimmed by 3 bases and the J gene end by 0 bases; junction bases not matched to a gene: 8. The CDR3 bases are TGTGCCAGCAGTTTGAGTCGGCTAGCGGACTCCTACGAGCAGTACTTC. It translates to CASSLSRLADSYEQYF. Complete variable domain (other parts from reference TRBV28 and TRBJ2-7): DVKVTQSSRYLVKRTGEKVFLECVQDMDHENMFWYRQDPGLGLRLIYFSYDVKMKEKGDIPEGYSVSREKKERFSLILESASTNQTSMYLCASSLSRLADSYEQYFGPGTRLTVT.

There are many counts of this clonotype. The chain links TRBV5-1 to TRBJ2-2, with D possibly TRBD2 on 5 matching bases. V lost 6 bases to trimming and J lost 4 bases, with 16 bases between them. The CDR3 is made up of 15 amino acids. Germline lookup yields CDR1 SGHRS and CDR2 YFSETQ. CDR3: CASTSGDSSTGELFF. CDR3 in DNA: TGCGCCAGCACCTCCGGGGATTCAAGCACCGGGGAGCTGTTTTTT.

The sample holds many counts of this clonotype. This chain's CDR3 is CASTHGSGTPLGTYEQYF. The CDR3 region has the DNA TGCGCCAGCACACATGGGTCCGGGACTCCACTAGGGACCTACGAGCAGTACTTC. The chain joins TRBV10-1 to TRBJ2-7; the D gene is possibly TRBD2 (6 bases). This CDR3 is 18 amino acids long. V lost 7 bases to trimming and J lost 2 bases, with 27 bases between them. Germline loops: CDR1 WNHNN, CDR2 SYGVQD (reference sequence).

V and J are TRBV5-1 and TRBJ2-5; 8 nucleotides line up with TRBD2. Germline V CDR1 and CDR2: SGHRS, YFSETQ. The CDR3 totals 16 residues. Trimming took 2 bases from V and 3 from J; bases not matched to a gene: 9. CDR3 sequence: CASSLRSGSGKETQYF. The CDR3 bases are TGCGCCAGCAGCTTAAGAAGCGGGAGCGGGAAAGAGACCCAGTACTTC.

This clonotype came up many times. The chain has TRBV5-1 and TRBJ2-1, with 8 bases that match TRBD2. This CDR3 has 15 residues. Germline trimming cut 5 bases from V and 2 bases from J; bases unmatched to any gene: 6. Germline-derived CDR1 and CDR2 are SGHRS and YFSETQ. The CDR3 region has the DNA TGCGCCAGCAGAACCGGGACTAGTCCCTACAATGAGCAGTTCTTC. It codes for CASRTGTSPYNEQFF.

This clonotype was found many times. The J gene is TRBJ2-7, the V gene TRBV5-5; D may correspond to TRBD1 or TRBD2 (5 bases each). The CDR3 runs 16 residues. Germline V gives CDR1 SGHKS, CDR2 YYEKEE (reference sequence). The V end was cut by 2 bases, the J end by 1 base, with 16 bases between. CDR3 coding DNA: TGTGCCAGCAGCTTAGATCTCGGGGCTGCTTCCTACGAGCAGTACTTC. It translates to CASSLDLGAASYEQYF.